This T cell receptor (beta chain) is from a study of T-cell memory formation after mild COVID-19. Study-wide results and limits: Later expanders leaned CD4+, whereas day 15 to 85 contracting clones were balanced CD4/CD8.

About this clonotype itself: Its antigen is as yet unknown.

CDR3 size: 16 residues. Trimming pared 2 bases from V and 6 bases from J, leaving 16 bases between. The germline V gene has CDR1 MNHEY and CDR2 SVGAGI. The authors produced TCR alpha and TCR beta cDNA libraries with sample barcodes and UMIs by 5'RACE using constant-segment primers. Each CDR3 protein is one row after TCRdb ran MiXCR on the 5' RACE reads. The sample holds around 300,000 distinct CDR3 sequences, 12% to 15% seen once. The origin of this receptor is a man aged 18-30 years who had mild COVID-19 (a few samples of this study predate the infection). Cell type and time point are not known. The chain recombines TRBV6-5 with TRBJ2-2; possible D gene TRBD1, 6 bases. Sequencing was carried out using PBMCs or a T cell subset sorted from them (not recorded which). CDR3 amino acids: CASSYDAGTQAGELFF. The CDR3 DNA reads as TGTGCCAGCAGTTACGACGCAGGGACACAGGCCGGGGAGCTGTTTTTT.